These T cell receptor beta chains were read from a single sample in a study of molecular identifiers for immune sequencing clone quantification. TCRdb passed the PCR reads through MiXCR, listing each CDR3 protein once. The sample carries some 680,000 distinct CDR3 sequences, about 25% recorded once. Sequenced sample: naive CD8+ T cells from blood, with Jurkat cell RNA spiked in. Receptors were obtained from a human donor in good health. Some libraries in this study had Jurkat cell RNA spiked in. CDR3s include the opening cysteine and the closing phenylalanine or tryptophan. The D gene is left open where the match is weak.

CAWKRGFSYGYTF | TRBV30 | NA
CASSPGQGSNEQYF | TRBV5-1 | TRBD1
CASSRNLQQEATNEKLFF | TRBV7-6 | NA
CASSQDSPGGYEQYF | TRBV4-2 | TRBD1
CASSDYGGQGPHEQYF | TRBV4-3 | TRBD1
CARRLDRGPPAPQYF | TRBV7-2 | NA
CASSQEWGQSDTQYF | TRBV4-3 | NA
CASSTSRDEETQYF | TRBV9 | NA
CASSSQKSGGTFATQYF | TRBV7-6 | TRBD2
CASSISSGHSYEQYF | TRBV19 | NA
CASSGVNSSPLHF | TRBV2 | NA
CASSQGPTGNEKLFF | TRBV4-1 | NA
CASRPGRGAQGYTF | TRBV19 | NA
CASSQVAGGHYEQYF | TRBV4-3 | TRBD2
CASSAGTGGATDTQYF | TRBV10-1 | TRBD1
CASSLGGGGTEAFF | TRBV5-1 | NA
CASSLMLPGSPLHF | TRBV27 | NA
CASSPRQGVQEQYF | TRBV5-4 | TRBD1
CASSLGQGGAYEQYF | TRBV27 | NA
CAWSEGGLANEQYF | TRBV30 | TRBD2
CASSLGQGGLYEQYF | TRBV5-1 | TRBD1
CASSQVWDRSGELFF | TRBV4-2 | TRBD1
CSARQETQYF | TRBV20-1 | NA
CASSGTGGYYGYTF | TRBV2 | TRBD1
CASSASPGGGSTDPQYF | TRBV6-4 | TRBD2
CASSKPDSFQKTQYF | TRBV21-1 | NA
CASSPRTGYDEQFF | TRBV6-5 | TRBD1
CASRSNTEAFF | TRBV7-9 | NA
CASSPSRGFLETQYF | TRBV7-2 | NA
CASSHTQGNEQYF | TRBV11-2 | TRBD1
CAWSVGRSTEAFF | TRBV30 | NA
CSAREFASGRLAYEHYF | TRBV20-1 | TRBD2
CATRQGPPGHTQYF | TRBV15 | TRBD1
CASSDETGRNTGELFF | TRBV9 | NA
CASSQEASPPPQYF | TRBV4-2 | NA
CASSLALVGSNQPQHF | TRBV7-9 | NA
CASSYSGTGSGNTTYF | TRBV12-3/TRBV12-4 | NA
CASSHSGVSTDTQYF | TRBV12-3/TRBV12-4 | NA
CASSPRDRGGSYEQYF | TRBV9 | TRBD1
CASSRLKRQGDEQYF | TRBV12-3/TRBV12-4 | TRBD1
CASSGRLAPYEQYF | TRBV25-1 | TRBD2
CASSFDRLNTEAFF | TRBV7-6 | NA
CSAADSSSYNSPLHF | TRBV20-1 | NA
CASSSPPGYEQYF | TRBV13 | NA
CASSLRGAGGVETQYF | TRBV28 | TRBD1
CSARDFRDSQETQYF | TRBV20-1 | TRBD1
CASSSISSRPDTQYF | TRBV28 | NA
CASSQDTGYTGELFF | TRBV4-2 | NA
CASSQDRSRGYEQYF | TRBV4-3 | NA
CASSPSPGGNQPQHF | TRBV7-6 | NA
CASRFGTSPLSEQFF | TRBV6-5 | TRBD2
CASSKAGRDTKAFF | TRBV21-1 | NA
CASRPPTGDGANVLTF | TRBV7-9 | TRBD1